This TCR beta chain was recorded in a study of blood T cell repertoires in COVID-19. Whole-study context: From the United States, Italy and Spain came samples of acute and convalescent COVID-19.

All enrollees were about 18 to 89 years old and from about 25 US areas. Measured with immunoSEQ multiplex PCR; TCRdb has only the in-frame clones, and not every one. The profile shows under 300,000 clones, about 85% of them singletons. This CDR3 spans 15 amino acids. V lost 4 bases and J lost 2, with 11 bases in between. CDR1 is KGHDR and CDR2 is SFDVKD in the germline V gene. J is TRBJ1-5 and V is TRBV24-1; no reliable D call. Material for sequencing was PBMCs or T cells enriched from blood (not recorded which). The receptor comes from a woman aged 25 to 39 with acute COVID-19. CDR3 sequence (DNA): TGTGCCACCAGTGACGCCCGAGTGGGCAATCAGCCCCAGCATTTT. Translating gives CATSDARVGNQPQHF.